The present T cell receptor beta chain was sequenced within a study of T cell responses to AZD1222 COVID-19 vaccine. The study, taken as a whole, reports: Spike-specific TCR repertoires showed rising breadth and depth after two AZD1222 doses.

This CDR3 spans 13 amino acids. V lost 4 bases and J lost 3, with 10 bases in between. CDR1 is SGHTS and CDR2 is YDEGEE in the germline V gene. Here immunoSEQ multiplex PCR was the method, and the copy in TCRdb shows in-frame clones only, minus some. Among fewer than 120,000 clones listed, about nine tenths were seen once. Comment on this clone: The antigen is unknown.

The chain combines TRBV5-8 with TRBJ2-5; D ambiguous. Sequencing was performed on peripheral blood, taken 28 days after the second AZD1222 dose. This receptor was taken from an adult who received the AZD1222 COVID-19 vaccine. CDR3 sequence reads: CASSRLGKETQYF. CDR3 sequence (DNA): TGTGCCAGCAGCCGCTTGGGGAAAGAGACCCAGTACTTC.